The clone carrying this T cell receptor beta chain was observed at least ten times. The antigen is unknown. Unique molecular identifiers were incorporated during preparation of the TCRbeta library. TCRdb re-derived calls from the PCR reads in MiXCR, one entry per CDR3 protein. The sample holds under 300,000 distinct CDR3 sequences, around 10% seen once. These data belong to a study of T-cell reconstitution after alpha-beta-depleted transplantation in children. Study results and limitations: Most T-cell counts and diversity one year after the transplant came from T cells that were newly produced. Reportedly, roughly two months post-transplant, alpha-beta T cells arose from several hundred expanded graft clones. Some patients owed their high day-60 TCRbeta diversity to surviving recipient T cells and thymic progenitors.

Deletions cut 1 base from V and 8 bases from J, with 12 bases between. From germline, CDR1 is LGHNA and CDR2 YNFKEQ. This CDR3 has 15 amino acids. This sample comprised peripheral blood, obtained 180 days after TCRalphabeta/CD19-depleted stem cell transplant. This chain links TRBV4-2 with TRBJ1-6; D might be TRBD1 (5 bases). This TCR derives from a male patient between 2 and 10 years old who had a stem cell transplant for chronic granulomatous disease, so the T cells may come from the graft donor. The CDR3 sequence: CASSQVTRDDSPLHF. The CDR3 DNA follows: TGTGCCAGCAGCCAAGTTACCAGGGATGATTCACCCCTCCACTTT.